This T cell receptor beta chain was recovered during a study of T cell repertoires in cytomegalovirus infection. Concerning this clonotype itself: Its antigen is currently unknown.

TCRdb fed the reads into MiXCR, producing one record per CDR3 protein. The sample lists 450,000 to 550,000 distinct CDR3 sequences; about 42% were seen once. This sample comprised cultured PBMCs, obtained from culture after CMV antigen stimulation. This clonotype was obtained from a human donor in good health (CMV status not recorded). Some clones in this sample may be carry-over from other donors' samples.

Here the CDR3 DNA reads TGTGCCAGCAGCTCCGTTCCCGGGGGTTTCTACGAGCAGTACTTC. Residues: CASSSVPGGFYEQYF. V gene TRBV7-9 combines with J gene TRBJ2-7, with a weak D call TRBD2 (6 bases). Trimming stripped 4 bases from V and 3 bases from J, with 16 bases between. Germline CDR1 reads SEHNR; CDR2 reads FQNEAQ (reference sequence). This CDR3 contains 15 residues. Looking up the rest from reference TRBV7-9 and TRBJ2-7 gives the full variable domain: DTGVSQNPRHKITKRGQNVTFRCDPISEHNRLYWYRQTLGQGPEFLTYFQNEAQLEKSRLLSDRFSAERPKGSFSTLEIQRTEQGDSAMYLCASSSVPGGFYEQYFGPGTRLTVT.